Each of the 32 T cell receptor beta chains below was sequenced from the same sample in a study of blood T cell repertoires in COVID-19. Clones were read by immunoSEQ multiplex PCR, and TCRdb kept only the in-frame ones, dropping some. The sample has hundreds of thousands of clones, about nine tenths seen once. The source material was PBMCs or T cells enriched from blood (not recorded which). The receptors were gathered from a man in his 60s who had recovered from COVID-19.

This chain links TRBV19 with TRBJ2-7, with D possibly matching TRBD2 (6 bases). V was clipped by 0 bases and J by 3 bases, with 9 bases between them. CDR3 length equals 14 residues. Germline V gene data show CDR1 as LNHDA and CDR2 as SQIVND (reference sequence). The CDR3 DNA sequence: TGTGCCAGTAGTATAGAGGCGGGGAACTACGAGCAGTACTTC. Amino acid sequence: CASSIEAGNYEQYF.

This sequence joins TRBV30 and TRBJ1-1; the match to TRBD1 covers 9 bases. CDR1 and CDR2 (germline): GTSNPN, SVGIG (reference sequence). The CDR3 spans 12 residues. V was pared by 2 bases and J by 11 bases, with 6 bases of the junction left unmatched. CDR3 sequence reads: CAWSLRTGEAFF. DNA for the CDR3: TGTGCCTGGAGTCTGAGGACAGGGGAGGCTTTCTTT.

The chain links TRBV6-2 or TRBV6-3 to TRBJ2-6; D may be TRBD1 (7 bases). CDR1 and CDR2 (germline): MNHEY, SVGEGT. This CDR3 spans 19 amino acids. V was pared by 5 bases and J by 3 bases, with 23 bases between. The CDR3 spells CASSRTGGTDPYGANVLTF. CDR3 nucleotide sequence: TGTGCCAGCAGTCGGACTGGAGGGACAGACCCTTATGGGGCCAACGTCCTGACTTTC.

Worth noting for this clone: This sample also contains other DNA sequences that code for the same CDR3. The rearrangement uses TRBV5-5 and TRBJ1-1; tentatively, D is TRBD1 (5 bases). Germline values: CDR1 SGHKS, CDR2 YYEKEE (reference sequence). The CDR3 is 15 residues long. V lost 0 bases, J lost 1 base, and 10 bases lay in between. The CDR3 here is CASSLAAGSNTEAFF. The CDR3 DNA sequence: TGTGCCAGCAGCTTGGCCGCAGGGTCGAACACTGAAGCTTTCTTT.

The chain recombines TRBV9 with TRBJ2-1, with D perhaps matching TRBD2 (6 bases). The germline V gene has CDR1 SGDLS and CDR2 YYNGEE. Deletions cut 1 base from V and 0 bases from J, with 23 bases between. The CDR3 is 20 amino acids. The CDR3 coding sequence is TGTGCCAGCAGCGTATCAAGATTCGAGTGGCGGGGAAGCTCCTACAATGAGCAGTTCTTC. Its translation: CASSVSRFEWRGSSYNEQFF.

V usage is TRBV25-1 and J usage is TRBJ2-1; 10 bases are a match to TRBD2. Trimming cost V 4 bases and J 1 base; bases outside gene matches: 10. The CDR3 runs to 18 residues. CDR1 and CDR2 from the germline V gene are MGHDK and SYGVNS. CDR3 protein: CASSAQASGRVSYNEQFF. The CDR3, as DNA: TGTGCCAGCAGTGCCCAGGCTAGCGGGAGAGTGTCCTACAATGAGCAGTTCTTC.

The rearrangement joins TRBV29-1 to TRBJ1-2, with 10 bases fitting TRBD1. The V gene end was trimmed by 7 bases and the J gene end by 2 bases; junction bases not matched to a gene: 7. The CDR3 contains 14 residues. Germline lookup yields CDR1 SQVTM and CDR2 ANQGSEA. The chain's CDR3 is CSDSGTGANYGYTF. Written as DNA, the CDR3 is TGCAGCGACTCCGGGACAGGGGCGAACTATGGCTACACCTTC. Full variable domain (rest looked up from reference TRBV29-1 and TRBJ1-2): SAVISQKPSRDICQRGTSLTIQCQVDSQVTMMFWYRQQPGQSLTLIATANQGSEATYESGFVIDKFPISRPNLTFSTLTVSNMSPEDSSIYLCSDSGTGANYGYTFGSGTRLTVV.

The rearrangement uses TRBV19 and TRBJ1-6, with D possibly being TRBD1 (5 bases). This CDR3 comprises 16 residues. Trimming stripped 2 bases from V and 8 bases from J, with 16 bases between. Looked up from germline, CDR1 is LNHDA and CDR2 is SQIVND (reference sequence). DNA for the CDR3: TGTGCCAGTAGTATACCCCAGACAGTAGGAGATTCACCCCTCCACTTT. Its protein is CASSIPQTVGDSPLHF.

The genes are TRBV9 and TRBJ1-5, with D possibly TRBD1 on 5 matching bases. Trimming took 0 bases from V and 0 from J, leaving 10 bases between them. Germline CDR1 is SGDLS and CDR2 is YYNGEE. The CDR3 is 16 amino acids. CDR3 sequence: CASSVGGGGSNQPQHF. The CDR3 DNA is TGTGCCAGCAGCGTAGGCGGGGGGGGTAGCAATCAGCCCCAGCATTTT.

The J gene is TRBJ2-7, the V gene TRBV7-2, with TRBD2 identical over 9 bases. The CDR3 covers 15 residues. J lost 3 bases, V lost 4 bases, and 7 bases had no gene match. Germline loops: CDR1 SGHTA, CDR2 FQGNSA. CDR3 coding DNA: TGTGCCAGCAGCTACGTAGCGGGGGCCGACTACGAGCAGTACTTC. Residues: CASSYVAGADYEQYF.

The rearrangement links TRBV5-1 to TRBJ2-7, with TRBD1 as a possible D gene (5 bases). This CDR3 is 15 amino acids long. V lost 3 bases, J lost 7 bases, and 20 bases lay in between. From germline, CDR1 is SGHRS and CDR2 YFSETQ. CDR3 protein: CASSWLAGHVGEQYF. The CDR3, as DNA: TGCGCCAGCAGCTGGCTGGCAGGACATGTCGGGGAGCAGTACTTC.

V is TRBV6-5 and J is TRBJ2-3; 10 nucleotides match TRBD2. V lost 7 bases and J lost 8; bases outside the gene matches: 9. Germline-derived CDR1 and CDR2 are MNHEY and SVGAGI. This CDR3 comprises 14 residues. In DNA, the CDR3 is TGTGCCAGCATAAGGGAGCGGGGGGGGGCTACGCAGTATTTT. Protein product: CASIRERGGATQYF.

The J gene is TRBJ2-3, the V gene TRBV3-1 (or the pseudogene TRBV3-2); TRBD2 matches 11 bases. V was clipped by 1 base and J by 3 bases; unmatched bases: 6. The CDR3 has 17 amino acids. Germline-derived CDR1 and CDR2 are LGHDT and YNNKEL (reference sequence). The CDR3 DNA reads TGTGCCAGCAGCCAAGCCGGACTAGCGGGTATGACAGATACGCAGTATTTT. Translation gives CASSQAGLAGMTDTQYF.

The chain uses TRBV19 and TRBJ2-7, with a possible D match to TRBD2 (5 bases). CDR1 is LNHDA and CDR2 is SQIVND in the germline V gene (reference sequence). V was pared by 8 bases and J by 4 bases, with 21 bases between. The CDR3 length is 15 residues. DNA for the CDR3: TGTGCCAGTGGCAAGCGAACCGGGGTACTTTACGAGCAGTACTTC. As protein: CASGKRTGVLYEQYF.

The V call is TRBV3-1 (or the pseudogene TRBV3-2), the J call TRBJ1-5; 9 bases agree with TRBD1. The germline CDR1 and CDR2 sequences are LGHDT and YNNKEL (reference sequence). Losses at the gene ends were 3 bases for V and 4 bases for J; bases not matched to a gene: 4. CDR3 size: 15 residues. The CDR3 here is CASSHTGTGNQPQHF. The CDR3 DNA reads as TGTGCCAGCAGCCACACCGGGACAGGGAATCAGCCCCAGCATTTT.

In this sample, this clone turned up once. The CDR3 coding sequence is TGTGCCACCAGTGATGGCTTTGCCTACGAGCAGTACTTC. Translation gives CATSDGFAYEQYF. V is TRBV24-1 and J is TRBJ2-7; D not certain. The CDR3 has 13 amino acids. Between the trimmed V and J ends, which lost 3 bases and 2 bases, there was a span of 7 bases. CDR1 KGHDR and CDR2 SFDVKD come from the germline V gene.

V usage is TRBV6-2 or TRBV6-3 and J usage is TRBJ1-1; D is uncertain. The germline V and J ends were trimmed by 0 bases and 2 bases, with 7 bases remaining between them. CDR3 length equals 14 residues. Germline loops: CDR1 MNHEY, CDR2 SVGEGT. CDR3: CASSYSFYNTEAFF. CDR3 coding DNA: TGTGCCAGCAGTTACTCTTTTTATAACACTGAAGCTTTCTTT.

This rearrangement joins TRBV15 to TRBJ1-2; D ambiguous. V gave up 1 base and J gave up 7 bases, with 7 bases separating them. The CDR3 has 12 amino acids. From germline, CDR1 is LNHNV and CDR2 YYDKDF (reference sequence). Here the CDR3 DNA reads TGTGCCACCAGCAGAGCGGGTGGTGGCTACACCTTC. Its protein is CATSRAGGGYTF.

The chain combines TRBV7-9 with TRBJ2-5, with unresolved D. Germline lookup yields CDR1 SEHNR and CDR2 FQNEAQ (reference sequence). The V and J ends lost 1 base and 0 bases respectively, with 9 bases between them. The length of the CDR3 is 15 residues. CDR3 nucleotides: TGTGCCAGCAGCTTAGTGGCCGGGTACCAAGAGACCCAGTACTTC. This gives the protein CASSLVAGYQETQYF.

The rearrangement links TRBV7-2 to TRBJ2-1, with 7 positions matching TRBD1. This CDR3 is 18 amino acids long. Trimming took 4 bases from V and 0 from J; bases not matched to a gene: 12. Per the germline V gene, CDR1 is SGHTA and CDR2 is FQGNSA. The CDR3 sequence: CASSSPPPGQSSYNEQFF. The CDR3, as DNA: TGTGCCAGCAGCTCCCCACCTCCGGGACAGAGCTCCTACAATGAGCAGTTCTTC.

The J gene is TRBJ2-6, the V gene TRBV21-1; TRBD1 reflects the table's D call only, with no check against the DNA. TRBV21-1 is an annotated pseudogene. The CDR3 totals 18 residues. CDR3 protein: CAPLNRDRAHSGANVLTF. CDR3 coding DNA: TGTGCCCCATTAAACCGGGACAGGGCTCACTCTGGGGCCAACGTCCTGACTTTC.

The rearrangement uses TRBV11-3 and TRBJ1-1; D unresolved. Germline assignment: CDR1 SGHNT and CDR2 YENEEA. This CDR3 comprises 12 residues. V was cut by 3 bases and J by 6 bases, with 8 bases left in between. CDR3 DNA: TGTGCCAGCAGCTTCCGTTACTCTGAAGCTTTCTTT. Amino acid sequence: CASSFRYSEAFF.

The gene calls are TRBV10-3 and TRBJ2-1; the match to TRBD2 covers 12 bases. The germline V gene encodes CDR1 ENHRY and CDR2 SYGVKD. V trimming: 4 bases; J trimming: 5 bases; junction bases outside the gene matches: 3. CDR3 length: 15 amino acids. The CDR3 DNA reads as TGTGCCATCAGTGGCGGACTAGCGGGAAACAATGAGCAGTTCTTC. It specifies CAISGGLAGNNEQFF.

This clone was counted once. The J gene is TRBJ1-2, the V gene TRBV19, with a possible D match to TRBD1 (6 bases). V was pared by 3 bases and J by 3 bases, with 14 bases between. CDR1 and CDR2 (germline): LNHDA, SQIVND (reference sequence). The CDR3 contains 15 residues. The CDR3 DNA follows: TGTGCCAGTAGTATCCACTCAGGGGCCCACTATGGCTACACCTTC. Amino acid sequence: CASSIHSGAHYGYTF.

The rearrangement joins TRBV6-5 to TRBJ2-5, with 7 bases that match TRBD1. This CDR3 spans 14 amino acids. V shed 10 bases, J shed 4 bases, and the junction held 12 bases outside the gene matches. Germline V gene lookup returns CDR1 MNHEY and CDR2 SVGAGI. The DNA for the CDR3 is TGTGCCACCAAAGTACAGGGACAGCTAGAGACCCAGTACTTC. It yields the protein CATKVQGQLETQYF.

The chain is built from TRBV5-5 and TRBJ1-2; 7 nucleotides agree with TRBD1. CDR1 and CDR2 from the germline V gene are SGHKS and YYEKEE (reference sequence). The J segment lost 4 bases and the V segment lost 4 bases, leaving 7 bases of the junction unmatched. This CDR3 is built from 14 residues. CDR3 DNA: TGTGCCAGCAGCCCCGAGGACAGGATCTATGGCTACACCTTC. This sequence encodes CASSPEDRIYGYTF.

This sequence joins TRBV5-4 and TRBJ1-2, with 8 bases matching TRBD1. The germline V gene has CDR1 SGHNT and CDR2 YYREEE (reference sequence). This CDR3 has 14 amino acids. Trimming cost V 2 bases and J 7 bases; bases outside gene matches: 7. In nucleotides, the CDR3 is TGTGCCAGCAGCTTTGACAGGGGAGGGATTGGCTACACCTTC. Its translation: CASSFDRGGIGYTF.

DNA of the CDR3: TGTGCCACCAGCAGAGGAAGTGGACTAGCGGGAGTCGAGCAGTACTTC. This sequence encodes CATSRGSGLAGVEQYF. The chain employs TRBV15 and TRBJ2-7, with 13 bases identical to TRBD2. The CDR3 consists of 16 residues. Per the germline V gene, CDR1 is LNHNV and CDR2 is YYDKDF (reference sequence). After removal of 1 base from V and 6 bases from J, the junction contained 6 bases not matched to a gene.

The V call is TRBV3-1 (or the pseudogene TRBV3-2), the J call TRBJ2-2, with 13 bases fitting TRBD2. V was clipped by 2 bases and J by 6 bases; unmatched bases: 3. This CDR3 region has 16 residues. The V gene's germline CDR1 is LGHDT and CDR2 YNNKEL (reference sequence). The CDR3 spells CASSQTSGGAPGELFF. The CDR3 DNA is TGTGCCAGCAGCCAAACTAGCGGGGGGGCCCCCGGGGAGCTGTTTTTT.

J is TRBJ1-2 and V is TRBV3-1 (or the pseudogene TRBV3-2), with TRBD1 identical over 9 bases. The CDR3 is 14 residues long. Germline CDR1 LGHDT, CDR2 YNNKEL (reference sequence). V was clipped by 4 bases and J by 8 bases; unmatched bases: 8. The CDR3 DNA follows: TGTGCCAGCAGCCCGCTACAGGGGGCGGGGGGCTACACCTTC. This gives the protein CASSPLQGAGGYTF.

The V gene is TRBV4-1, the J gene TRBJ2-3; 7 bases are a match to TRBD2. Germline-derived CDR1 and CDR2 are MGHRA and YSYEKL. CDR3 size: 14 residues. Germline trimming cut 6 bases from V and 2 bases from J; bases unmatched to any gene: 5. The CDR3 loop reads CASSSGTITDTQYF. The DNA of the CDR3 is TGCGCCAGCAGTTCCGGGACTATCACAGATACGCAGTATTTT.

The chain carries TRBV5-1 and TRBJ2-1; 7 bases line up with TRBD2. The junction had 2 bases not matched to a gene; V was cut back by 4 bases and J by 7 bases. This CDR3 spans 12 amino acids. Germline V lookup: CDR1 SGHRS, CDR2 YFSETQ. DNA of the CDR3: TGCGCCAGCAGCGATAGCGGGAATGAGCAGTTCTTC. Translated, it gives CASSDSGNEQFF.